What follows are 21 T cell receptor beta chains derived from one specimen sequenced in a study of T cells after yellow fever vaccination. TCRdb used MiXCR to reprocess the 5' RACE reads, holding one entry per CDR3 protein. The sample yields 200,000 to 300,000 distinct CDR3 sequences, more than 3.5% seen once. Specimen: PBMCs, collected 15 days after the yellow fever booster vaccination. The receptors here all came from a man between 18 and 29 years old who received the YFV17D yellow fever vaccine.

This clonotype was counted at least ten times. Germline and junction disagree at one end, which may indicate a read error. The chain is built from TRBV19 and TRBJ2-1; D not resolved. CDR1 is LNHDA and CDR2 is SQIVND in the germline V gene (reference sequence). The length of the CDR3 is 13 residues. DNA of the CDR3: TGTGCCAGTAGTATATACAGCTACGATGAGCAGTTCTTC. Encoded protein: CASSIYSYDEQFF.

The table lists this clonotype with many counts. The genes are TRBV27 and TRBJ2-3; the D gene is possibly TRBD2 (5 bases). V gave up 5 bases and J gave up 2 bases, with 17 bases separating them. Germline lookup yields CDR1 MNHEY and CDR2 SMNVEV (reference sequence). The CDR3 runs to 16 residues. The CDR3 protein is CASSELVGLSTDTQYF. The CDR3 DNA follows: TGTGCCAGCAGTGAACTAGTCGGTTTATCCACAGATACGCAGTATTTT.

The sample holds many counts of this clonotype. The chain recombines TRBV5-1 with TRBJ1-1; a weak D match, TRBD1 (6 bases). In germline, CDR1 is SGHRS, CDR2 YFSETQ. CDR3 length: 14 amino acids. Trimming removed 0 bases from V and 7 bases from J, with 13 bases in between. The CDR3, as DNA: TGCGCCAGCAGCTTGGGGGGGGCTGTGGATGAAGCTTTCTTT. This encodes CASSLGGAVDEAFF.

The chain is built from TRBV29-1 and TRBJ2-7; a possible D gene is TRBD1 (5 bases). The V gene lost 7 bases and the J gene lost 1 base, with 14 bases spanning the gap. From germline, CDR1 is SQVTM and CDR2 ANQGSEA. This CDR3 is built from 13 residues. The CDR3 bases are TGCAGCGCCACAGGTTTCGATTCCTACGAGCAGTACTTC. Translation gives CSATGFDSYEQYF.

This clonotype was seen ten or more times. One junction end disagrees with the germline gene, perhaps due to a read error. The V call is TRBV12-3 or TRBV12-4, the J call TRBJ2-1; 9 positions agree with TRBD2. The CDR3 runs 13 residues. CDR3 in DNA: TGTGCCAGCAGTTTAGTGCGGGGGGGCATAGCGGTCTTC. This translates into CASSLVRGGIAVF.

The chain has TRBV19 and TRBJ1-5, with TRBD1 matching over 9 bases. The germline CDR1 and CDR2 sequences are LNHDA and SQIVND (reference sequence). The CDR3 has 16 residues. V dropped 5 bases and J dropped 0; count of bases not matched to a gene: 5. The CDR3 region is CASSFPGQGSNQPQHF. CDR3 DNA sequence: TGTGCCAGTAGTTTCCCGGGACAGGGTAGCAATCAGCCCCAGCATTTT.

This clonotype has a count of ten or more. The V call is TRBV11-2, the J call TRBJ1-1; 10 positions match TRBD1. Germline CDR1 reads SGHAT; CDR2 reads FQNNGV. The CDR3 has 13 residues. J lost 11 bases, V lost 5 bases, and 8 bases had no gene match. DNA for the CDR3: TGTGCCAGCAGCCCCGACAGGGGGCGATGGGCTTTCTTT. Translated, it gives CASSPDRGRWAFF.

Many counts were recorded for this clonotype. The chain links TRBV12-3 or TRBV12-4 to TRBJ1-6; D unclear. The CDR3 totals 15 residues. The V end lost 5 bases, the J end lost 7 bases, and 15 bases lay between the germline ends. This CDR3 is CASSPGTTGNSPLHF. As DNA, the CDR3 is TGTGCCAGCAGTCCCGGAACGACGGGAAATTCACCCCTCCACTTT.

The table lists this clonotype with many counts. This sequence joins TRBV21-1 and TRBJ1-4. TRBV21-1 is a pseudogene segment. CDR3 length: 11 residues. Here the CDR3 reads CASTVDEKLFF. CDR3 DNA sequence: TGTGCCAGCACGGTTGATGAAAAACTGTTTTTT.

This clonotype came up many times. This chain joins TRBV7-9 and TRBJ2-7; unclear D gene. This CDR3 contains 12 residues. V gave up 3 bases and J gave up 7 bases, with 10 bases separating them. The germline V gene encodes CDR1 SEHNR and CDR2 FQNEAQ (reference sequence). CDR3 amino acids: CASSLNPREQYF. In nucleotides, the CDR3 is TGTGCCAGCAGCTTGAATCCAAGGGAGCAGTACTTC. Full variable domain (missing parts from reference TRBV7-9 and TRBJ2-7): DTGVSQNPRHKITKRGQNVTFRCDPISEHNRLYWYRQTLGQGPEFLTYFQNEAQLEKSRLLSDRFSAERPKGSFSTLEIQRTEQGDSAMYLCASSLNPREQYFGPGTRLTVT.

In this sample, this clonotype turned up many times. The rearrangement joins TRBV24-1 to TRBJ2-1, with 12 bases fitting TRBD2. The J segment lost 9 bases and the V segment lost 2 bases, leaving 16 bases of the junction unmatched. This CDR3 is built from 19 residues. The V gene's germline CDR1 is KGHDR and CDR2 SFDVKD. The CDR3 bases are TGTGCCACCAGTGATTACGGGGGGGGTCGAGGACTAGCGGGACCTGAGCAGTTCTTC. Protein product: CATSDYGGGRGLAGPEQFF.

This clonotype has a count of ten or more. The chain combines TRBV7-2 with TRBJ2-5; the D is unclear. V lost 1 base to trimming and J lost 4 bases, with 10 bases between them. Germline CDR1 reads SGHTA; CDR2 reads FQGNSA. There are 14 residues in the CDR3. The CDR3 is CASSLGQPPETQYF. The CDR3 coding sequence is TGTGCCAGCAGCTTAGGTCAGCCTCCAGAGACCCAGTACTTC.

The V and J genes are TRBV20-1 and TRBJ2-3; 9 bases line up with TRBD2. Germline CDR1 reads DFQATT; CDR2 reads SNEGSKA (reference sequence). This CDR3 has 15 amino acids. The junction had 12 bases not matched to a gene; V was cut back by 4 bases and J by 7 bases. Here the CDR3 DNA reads TGCAGTGCTAAAAAGGGTTCAGCGGGGGGAAATACGCAGTATTTT. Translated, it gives CSAKKGSAGGNTQYF.

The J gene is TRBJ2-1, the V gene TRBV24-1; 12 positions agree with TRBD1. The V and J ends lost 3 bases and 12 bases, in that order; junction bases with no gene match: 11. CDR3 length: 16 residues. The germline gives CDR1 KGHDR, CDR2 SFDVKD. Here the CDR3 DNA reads TGTGCCACCAGTGATACCCGGGACAGGGGGCGGGTCGCGCAGTTCTTC. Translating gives CATSDTRDRGRVAQFF.

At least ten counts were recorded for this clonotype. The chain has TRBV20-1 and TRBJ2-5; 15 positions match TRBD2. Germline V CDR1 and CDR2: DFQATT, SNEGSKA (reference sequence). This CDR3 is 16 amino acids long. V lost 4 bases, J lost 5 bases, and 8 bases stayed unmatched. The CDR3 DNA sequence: TGCAGTGCTACCCAGGGGACTAGCGGGGGGAAGGAGACCCAGTACTTC. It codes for CSATQGTSGGKETQYF.

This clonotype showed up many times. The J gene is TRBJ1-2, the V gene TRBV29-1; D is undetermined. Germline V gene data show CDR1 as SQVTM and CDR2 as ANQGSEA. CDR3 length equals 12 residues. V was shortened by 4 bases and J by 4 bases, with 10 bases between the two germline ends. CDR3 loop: CSVGGDGYGYTF. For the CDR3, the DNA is TGCAGCGTTGGTGGTGACGGCTATGGCTACACCTTC.

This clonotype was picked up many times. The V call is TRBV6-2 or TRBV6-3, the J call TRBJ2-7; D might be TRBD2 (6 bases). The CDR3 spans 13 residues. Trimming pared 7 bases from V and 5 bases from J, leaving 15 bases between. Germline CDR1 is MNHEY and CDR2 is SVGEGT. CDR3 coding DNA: TGTGCCAGCAATTCTCCCGGGGAGGACGAGCAGTACTTC. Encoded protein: CASNSPGEDEQYF.

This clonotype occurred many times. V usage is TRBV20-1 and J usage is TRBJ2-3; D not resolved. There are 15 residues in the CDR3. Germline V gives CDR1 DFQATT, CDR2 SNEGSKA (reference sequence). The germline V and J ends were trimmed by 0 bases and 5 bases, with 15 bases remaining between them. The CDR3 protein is CSARDPILTRDTQYF. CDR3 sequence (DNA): TGCAGTGCTAGAGATCCTATCCTGACCAGAGATACGCAGTATTTT.

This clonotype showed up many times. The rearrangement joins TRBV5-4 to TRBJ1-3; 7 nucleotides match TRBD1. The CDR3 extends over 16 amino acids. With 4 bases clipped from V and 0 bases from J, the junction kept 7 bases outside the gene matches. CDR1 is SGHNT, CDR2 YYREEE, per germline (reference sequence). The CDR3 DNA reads TGTGCCAGCAGCGCCGGGACAGCTAACTCTGGAAACACCATATATTTT. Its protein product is CASSAGTANSGNTIYF.

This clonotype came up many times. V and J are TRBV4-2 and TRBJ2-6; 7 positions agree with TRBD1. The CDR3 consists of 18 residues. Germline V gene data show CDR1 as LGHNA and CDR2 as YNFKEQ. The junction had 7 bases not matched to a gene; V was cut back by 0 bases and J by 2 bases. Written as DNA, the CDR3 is TGTGCCAGCAGCCAAGATCCGAGACAGGGAACTGGGGCCAACGTCCTGACTTTC. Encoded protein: CASSQDPRQGTGANVLTF.

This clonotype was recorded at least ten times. The CDR3 sequence: CSVKGFSVQYF. The CDR3 DNA reads as TGCAGCGTGAAGGGGTTCTCGGTGCAGTACTTC. The chain couples TRBV29-1 to TRBJ2-7; D may be TRBD1 (5 bases). Trimming pared 6 bases from V and 9 bases from J, leaving 15 bases between. CDR1 and CDR2 from the germline V gene are SQVTM and ANQGSEA. CDR3 length: 11 amino acids.